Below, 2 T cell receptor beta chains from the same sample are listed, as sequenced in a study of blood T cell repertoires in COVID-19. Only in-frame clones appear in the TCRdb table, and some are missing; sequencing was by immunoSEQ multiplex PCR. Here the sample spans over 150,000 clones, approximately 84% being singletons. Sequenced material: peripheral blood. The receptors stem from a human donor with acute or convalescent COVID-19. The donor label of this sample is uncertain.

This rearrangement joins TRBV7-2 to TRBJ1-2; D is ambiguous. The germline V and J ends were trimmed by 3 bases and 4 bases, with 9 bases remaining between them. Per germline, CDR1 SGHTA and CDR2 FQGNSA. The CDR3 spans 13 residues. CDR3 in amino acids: CASSLEEAYGYTF. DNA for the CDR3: TGTGCCAGCAGCTTGGAAGAGGCCTATGGCTACACCTTC.

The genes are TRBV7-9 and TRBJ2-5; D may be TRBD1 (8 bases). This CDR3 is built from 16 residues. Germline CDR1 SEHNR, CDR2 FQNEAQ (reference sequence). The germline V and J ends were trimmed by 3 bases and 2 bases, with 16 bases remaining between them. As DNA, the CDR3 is TGTGCCAGCAGCTTTGGACAGGGAGGGGGTCAAGAGACCCAGTACTTC. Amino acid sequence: CASSFGQGGGQETQYF.